These 8 T cell receptor beta chains were all obtained from the same sample, sequenced in a study of response to subunit inactivated influenza vaccine. TCRdb analysed the RT-PCR reads with MiXCR anew, one entry per CDR3 protein. The data show around 850,000 distinct CDR3 sequences, approximately 17% seen once. Sequences were derived from PBMCs from blood, sampled 5 days after vaccination. These TCRs come from a middle-aged man who received an inactivated influenza vaccine.

The chain carries TRBV21-1 and TRBJ2-1; TRBD2, the D gene given by the table, was not confirmed from the DNA. TRBV21-1 is a pseudogene. The CDR3 covers 18 residues. The CDR3 is CASSNRTSGSVWGHEQFF. DNA for the CDR3: TGTGCCAGCAGCAACAGGACTAGCGGGAGTGTGTGGGGCCATGAGCAGTTCTTC.

The gene calls are TRBV20-1 and TRBJ2-3, with 7 bases fitting TRBD2. After removal of 0 bases from V and 6 bases from J, the junction contained 15 bases not matched to a gene. CDR1 and CDR2 from the germline V gene are DFQATT and SNEGSKA (reference sequence). This CDR3 has 17 residues. CDR3 coding DNA: TGCAGTGCTAGAGATCCGGGCACTGGCGGGAGTCCCGATACGCAGTATTTT. It translates to CSARDPGTGGSPDTQYF.

The V call is TRBV24-1, the J call TRBJ2-2; 10 bases agree with TRBD1. This CDR3 region has 17 residues. Trimming cost V 6 bases and J 3 bases; bases outside gene matches: 9. Germline-derived CDR1 and CDR2 are KGHDR and SFDVKD. The CDR3 loop reads CATSSASGTGDTGELFF. DNA of the CDR3: TGTGCCACCAGTTCGGCCTCCGGGACAGGGGACACCGGGGAGCTGTTTTTT.

This clonotype was detected a few times. V usage is TRBV5-1 and J usage is TRBJ1-6; D is uncertain. The CDR3 totals 15 residues. Germline assignment: CDR1 SGHRS and CDR2 YFSETQ. Trimming pared 0 bases from V and 3 bases from J, leaving 7 bases between. CDR3 in DNA: TGCGCCAGCAGCTTGGCCGGAGACTATAATTCACCCCTCCACTTT. Translation: CASSLAGDYNSPLHF.

This clonotype was found a few times. This chain links TRBV7-9 with TRBJ2-1, with 11 nucleotides matching TRBD1. The ends lost 3 bases at V and 5 bases at J; junction bases unmatched: 9. Germline CDR1 is SEHNR and CDR2 is FQNEAQ (reference sequence). There are 17 residues in the CDR3. CDR3 sequence reads: CASSFRRPGQGDNEQFF. The CDR3 region has the DNA TGTGCCAGCAGCTTCCGGCGCCCGGGACAGGGGGACAATGAGCAGTTCTTC.

This clonotype was recorded only once. The V and J genes are TRBV5-4 and TRBJ2-7; 14 nucleotides agree with TRBD2. The CDR3 covers 17 residues. J lost 6 bases, V lost 4 bases, and 12 bases had no gene match. Germline assignment: CDR1 SGHNT and CDR2 YYREEE (reference sequence). CDR3 region: CASSKPGLAGVRGEQYF. For the CDR3, the DNA is TGTGCCAGCAGCAAGCCGGGACTAGCGGGAGTAAGGGGCGAGCAGTACTTC.

This clonotype was seen a few times. This chain connects TRBV27 to TRBJ2-5, with TRBD2 identical over 7 bases. The length of the CDR3 is 14 residues. Germline V gives CDR1 MNHEY, CDR2 SMNVEV (reference sequence). The V segment lost 6 bases and the J segment 5 bases; nucleotides outside the gene matches: 9. This CDR3 reads CASSPWASGETQYF. CDR3 nucleotide sequence: TGTGCCAGCAGCCCCTGGGCTAGCGGTGAGACCCAGTACTTC.

This clonotype was counted a few times. The chain employs TRBV30 and TRBJ2-7; D may be TRBD1 (7 bases). The CDR3 has 15 residues. The V gene's germline CDR1 is GTSNPN and CDR2 SVGIG (reference sequence). Trimming left V 3 bases short and J 3 bases short, with 18 bases between. The DNA for the CDR3 is TGTGCCTGGAGCGGGTTGGCGGGGACAGTCTACGAGCAGTACTTC. Its translation: CAWSGLAGTVYEQYF.